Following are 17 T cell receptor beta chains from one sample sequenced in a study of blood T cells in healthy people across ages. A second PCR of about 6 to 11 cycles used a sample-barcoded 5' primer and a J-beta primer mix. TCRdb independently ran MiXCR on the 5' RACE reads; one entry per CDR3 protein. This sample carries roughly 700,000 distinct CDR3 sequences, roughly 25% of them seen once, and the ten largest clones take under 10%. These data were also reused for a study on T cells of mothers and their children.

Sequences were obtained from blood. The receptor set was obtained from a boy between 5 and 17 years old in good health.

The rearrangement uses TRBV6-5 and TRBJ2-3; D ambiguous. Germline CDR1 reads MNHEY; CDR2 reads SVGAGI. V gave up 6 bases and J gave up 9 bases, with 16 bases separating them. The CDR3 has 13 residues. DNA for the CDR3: TGTGCCAGCAGACCCGGGCCTGGGAACACGCAGTATTTT. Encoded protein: CASRPGPGNTQYF.

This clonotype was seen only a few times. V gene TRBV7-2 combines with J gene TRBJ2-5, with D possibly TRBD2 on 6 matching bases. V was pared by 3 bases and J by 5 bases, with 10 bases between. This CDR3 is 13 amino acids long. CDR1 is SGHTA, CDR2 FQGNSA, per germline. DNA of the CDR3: TGTGCCAGCAGCTTGGGACTTTGGGAGACCCAGTACTTC. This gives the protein CASSLGLWETQYF.

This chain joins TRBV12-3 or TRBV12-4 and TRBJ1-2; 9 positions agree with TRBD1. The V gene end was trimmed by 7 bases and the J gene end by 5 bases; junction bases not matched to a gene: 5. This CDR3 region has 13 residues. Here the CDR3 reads CASKRTGEYGYTF. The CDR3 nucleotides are TGTGCCAGCAAGAGGACAGGGGAGTATGGCTACACCTTC.

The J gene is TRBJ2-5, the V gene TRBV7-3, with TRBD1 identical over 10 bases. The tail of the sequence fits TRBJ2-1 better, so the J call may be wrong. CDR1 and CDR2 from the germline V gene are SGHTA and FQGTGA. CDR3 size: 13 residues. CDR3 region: CASSRQGAGEQFF. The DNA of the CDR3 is TGTGCCAGCAGCCGACAGGGGGCCGGTGAGCAGTTCTTC.

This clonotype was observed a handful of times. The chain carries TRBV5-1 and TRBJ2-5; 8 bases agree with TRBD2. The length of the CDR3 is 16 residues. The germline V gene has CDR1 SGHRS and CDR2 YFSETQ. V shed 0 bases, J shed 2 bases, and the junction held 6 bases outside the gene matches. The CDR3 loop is CASSLDQREWQETQYF. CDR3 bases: TGCGCCAGCAGCTTGGATCAGCGGGAGTGGCAAGAGACCCAGTACTTC. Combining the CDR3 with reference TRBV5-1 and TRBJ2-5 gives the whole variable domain KAGVTQTPRYLIKTRGQQVTLSCSPISGHRSVSWYQQTPGQGLQFLFEYFSETQRNKGNFPGRFSGRQFSNSRSEMNVSTLELGDSALYLCASSLDQREWQETQYFGPGTRLLVL.

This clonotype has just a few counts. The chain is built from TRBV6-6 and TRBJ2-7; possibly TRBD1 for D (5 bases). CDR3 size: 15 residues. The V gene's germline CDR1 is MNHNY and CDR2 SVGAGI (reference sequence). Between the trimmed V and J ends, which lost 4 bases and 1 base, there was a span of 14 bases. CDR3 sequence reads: CASSFSKGASYEQYF. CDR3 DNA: TGTGCCAGCAGTTTTTCGAAAGGGGCTTCCTACGAGCAGTACTTC.

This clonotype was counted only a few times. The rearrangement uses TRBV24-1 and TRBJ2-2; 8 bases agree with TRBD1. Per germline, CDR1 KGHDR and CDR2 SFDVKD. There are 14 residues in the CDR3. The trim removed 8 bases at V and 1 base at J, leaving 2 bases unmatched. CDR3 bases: TGTGCCACCATGGGGACAGGGAACACCGGGGAGCTGTTTTTT. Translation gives CATMGTGNTGELFF.

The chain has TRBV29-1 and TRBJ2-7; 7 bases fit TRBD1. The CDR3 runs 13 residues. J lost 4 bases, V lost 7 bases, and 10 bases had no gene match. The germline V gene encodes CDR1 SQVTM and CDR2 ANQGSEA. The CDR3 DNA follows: TGCAGCGCTGGTAAGGGCAGGGGGTACGAGCAGTACTTC. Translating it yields CSAGKGRGYEQYF.

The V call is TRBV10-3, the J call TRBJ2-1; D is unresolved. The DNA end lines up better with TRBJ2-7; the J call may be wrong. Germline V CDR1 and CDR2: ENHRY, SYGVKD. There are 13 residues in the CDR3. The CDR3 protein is CAISDSPVYEQYF. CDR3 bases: TGTGCCATCAGTGACAGCCCCGTCTACGAGCAGTACTTC.

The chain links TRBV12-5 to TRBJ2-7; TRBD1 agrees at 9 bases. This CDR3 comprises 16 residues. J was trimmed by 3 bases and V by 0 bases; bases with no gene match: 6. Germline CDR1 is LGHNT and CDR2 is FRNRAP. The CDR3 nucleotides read TGTGCTAGTGGTTTGGTACGCGAGACAGGGGGCTACGAGCAGTACTTC. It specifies CASGLVRETGGYEQYF.

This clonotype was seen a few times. The CDR3 DNA sequence: TGTGCCAGCAGCAAACTCCTGGGGGGCAAAACCTACAATGAGCAGTTCTTC. Encoded protein: CASSKLLGGKTYNEQFF. The V gene is TRBV14, the J gene TRBJ2-1, with D perhaps being TRBD1 or TRBD2 (6 bases each). Trimming pared 5 bases from V and 2 bases from J, leaving 19 bases between. The CDR3 runs to 17 residues. The germline V gene has CDR1 SGHDN and CDR2 FVKESK.

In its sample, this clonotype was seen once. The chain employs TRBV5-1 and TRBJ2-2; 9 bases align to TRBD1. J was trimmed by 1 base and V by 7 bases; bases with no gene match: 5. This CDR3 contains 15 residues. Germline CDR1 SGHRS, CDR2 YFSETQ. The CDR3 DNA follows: TGCGCCAGCGAACCGGGACAGGGGAACACCGGGGAGCTGTTTTTT. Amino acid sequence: CASEPGQGNTGELFF. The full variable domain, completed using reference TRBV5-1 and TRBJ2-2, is KAGVTQTPRYLIKTRGQQVTLSCSPISGHRSVSWYQQTPGQGLQFLFEYFSETQRNKGNFPGRFSGRQFSNSRSEMNVSTLELGDSALYLCASEPGQGNTGELFFGEGSRLTVL.

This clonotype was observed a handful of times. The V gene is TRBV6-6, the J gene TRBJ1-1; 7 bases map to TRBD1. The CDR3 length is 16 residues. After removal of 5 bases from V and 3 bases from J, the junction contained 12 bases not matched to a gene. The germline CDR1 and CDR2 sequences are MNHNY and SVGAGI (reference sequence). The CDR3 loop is CASSPKKGASDTEAFF. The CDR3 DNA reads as TGTGCCAGCAGTCCCAAAAAGGGGGCCAGCGACACTGAAGCTTTCTTT.

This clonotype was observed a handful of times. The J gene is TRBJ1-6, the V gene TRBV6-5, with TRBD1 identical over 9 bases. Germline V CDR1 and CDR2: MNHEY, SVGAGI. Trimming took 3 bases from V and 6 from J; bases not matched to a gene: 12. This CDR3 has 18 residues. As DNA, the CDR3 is TGTGCCAGCAGTTATTCCCCTTACGGGACAGGGACTAATTCACCCCTCCACTTT. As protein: CASSYSPYGTGTNSPLHF.

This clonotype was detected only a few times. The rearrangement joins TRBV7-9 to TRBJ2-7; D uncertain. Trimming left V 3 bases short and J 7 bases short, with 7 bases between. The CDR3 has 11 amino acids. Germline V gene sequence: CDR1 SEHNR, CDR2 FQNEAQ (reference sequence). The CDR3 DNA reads TGTGCCAGCAGCTTTTTGGGTGAGCAGTACTTC. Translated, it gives CASSFLGEQYF. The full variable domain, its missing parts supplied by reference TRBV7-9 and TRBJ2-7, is DTGVSQNPRHKITKRGQNVTFRCDPISEHNRLYWYRQTLGQGPEFLTYFQNEAQLEKSRLLSDRFSAERPKGSFSTLEIQRTEQGDSAMYLCASSFLGEQYFGPGTRLTVT.

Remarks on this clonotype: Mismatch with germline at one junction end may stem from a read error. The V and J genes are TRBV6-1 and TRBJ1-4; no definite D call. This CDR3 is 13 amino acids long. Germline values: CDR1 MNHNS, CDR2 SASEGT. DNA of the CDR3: TGTCCCAGCAGTACCACCGGTAGAGAAAAACTGTTTTTT. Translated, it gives CPSSTTGREKLFF.

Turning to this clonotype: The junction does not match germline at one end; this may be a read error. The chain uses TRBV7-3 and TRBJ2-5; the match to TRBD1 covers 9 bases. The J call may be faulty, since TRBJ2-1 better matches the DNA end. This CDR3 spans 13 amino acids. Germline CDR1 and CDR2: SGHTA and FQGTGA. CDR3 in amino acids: CANSFTGGGEQFF. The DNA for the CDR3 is TGTGCCAACAGCTTTACAGGGGGCGGAGAGCAGTTCTTC.